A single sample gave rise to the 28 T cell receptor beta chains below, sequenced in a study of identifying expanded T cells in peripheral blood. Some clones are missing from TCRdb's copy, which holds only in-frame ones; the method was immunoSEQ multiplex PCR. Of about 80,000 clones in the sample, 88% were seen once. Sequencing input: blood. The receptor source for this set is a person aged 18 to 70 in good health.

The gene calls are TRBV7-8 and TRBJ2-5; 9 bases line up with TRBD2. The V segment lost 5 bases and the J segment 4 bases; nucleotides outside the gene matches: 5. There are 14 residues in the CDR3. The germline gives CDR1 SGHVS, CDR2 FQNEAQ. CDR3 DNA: TGTGCCAGCAGCAAGCGGGGGGCAGGAGAGACCCAGTACTTC. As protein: CASSKRGAGETQYF.

The chain's CDR3 is CATSAGQGFSRLADGYTF. CDR3 in DNA: TGTGCCACCAGCGCGGGACAGGGTTTCTCTCGGCTGGCCGATGGCTACACCTTC. This rearrangement joins TRBV15 to TRBJ1-2, with TRBD1 matching over 9 bases. CDR1 is LNHNV and CDR2 is YYDKDF in the germline V gene (reference sequence). J lost 6 bases, V lost 5 bases, and 19 bases had no gene match. CDR3 length: 18 residues.

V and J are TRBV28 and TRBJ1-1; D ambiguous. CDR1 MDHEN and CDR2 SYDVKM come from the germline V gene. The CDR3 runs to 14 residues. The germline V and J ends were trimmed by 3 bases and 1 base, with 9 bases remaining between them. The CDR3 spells CASSFPTRNTEAFF. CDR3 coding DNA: TGTGCCAGCAGTTTTCCGACAAGGAACACTGAAGCTTTCTTT.

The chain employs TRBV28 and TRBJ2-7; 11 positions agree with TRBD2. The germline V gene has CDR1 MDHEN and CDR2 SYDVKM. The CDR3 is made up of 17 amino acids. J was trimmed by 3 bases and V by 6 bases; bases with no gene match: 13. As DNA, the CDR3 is TGTGCCAGCAGCACTCGACTAGCGGGACTATCTTACTACGAGCAGTACTTC. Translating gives CASSTRLAGLSYYEQYF. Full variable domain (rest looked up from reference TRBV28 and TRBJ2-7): DVKVTQSSRYLVKRTGEKVFLECVQDMDHENMFWYRQDPGLGLRLIYFSYDVKMKEKGDIPEGYSVSREKKERFSLILESASTNQTSMYLCASSTRLAGLSYYEQYFGPGTRLTVT.

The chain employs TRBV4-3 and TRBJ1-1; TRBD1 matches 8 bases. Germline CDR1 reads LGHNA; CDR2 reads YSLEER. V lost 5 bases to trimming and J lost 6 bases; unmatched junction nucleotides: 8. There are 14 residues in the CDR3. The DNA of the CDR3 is TGCGCCAGCAGCTCATCGGCAGGGGGCCCTGAAGCTTTCTTT. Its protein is CASSSSAGGPEAFF.

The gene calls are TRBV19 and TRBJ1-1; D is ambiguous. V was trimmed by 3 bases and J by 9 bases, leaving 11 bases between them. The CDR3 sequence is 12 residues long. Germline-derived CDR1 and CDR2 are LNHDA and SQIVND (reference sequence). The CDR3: CASSIYPGKAFF. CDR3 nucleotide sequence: TGTGCCAGTAGTATTTATCCGGGGAAAGCTTTCTTT.

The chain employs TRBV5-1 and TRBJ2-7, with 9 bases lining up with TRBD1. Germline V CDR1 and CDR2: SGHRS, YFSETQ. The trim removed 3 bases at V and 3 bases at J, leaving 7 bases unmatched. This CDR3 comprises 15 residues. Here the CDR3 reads CASSSILTGGYEQYF. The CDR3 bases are TGCGCCAGCAGCTCAATTTTGACAGGGGGCTACGAGCAGTACTTC.

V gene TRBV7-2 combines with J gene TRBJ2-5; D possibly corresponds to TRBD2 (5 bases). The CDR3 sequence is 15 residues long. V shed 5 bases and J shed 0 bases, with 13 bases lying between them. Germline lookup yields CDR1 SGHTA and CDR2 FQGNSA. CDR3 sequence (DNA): TGTGCCAGCAGCCCAGACGGGATCAACCAAGAGACCCAGTACTTC. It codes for CASSPDGINQETQYF.

The CDR3 nucleotides are TGTGCCAGCAGTCCGCAAGGGTCGCGTTTTAATTCACCCCTCCACTTT. Amino acid sequence: CASSPQGSRFNSPLHF. This chain uses TRBV28 with TRBJ1-6; D remains unclear. Deletions cut 5 bases from V and 6 bases from J, with 17 bases between. Looked up from germline, CDR1 is MDHEN and CDR2 is SYDVKM. The CDR3 covers 16 residues.

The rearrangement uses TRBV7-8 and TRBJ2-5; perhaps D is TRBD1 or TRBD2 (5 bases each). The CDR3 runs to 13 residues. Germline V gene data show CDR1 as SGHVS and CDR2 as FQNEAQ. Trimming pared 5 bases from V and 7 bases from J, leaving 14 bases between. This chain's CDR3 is CASSRARGGTQYF. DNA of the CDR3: TGTGCCAGCAGCCGCGCCCGGGGCGGGACCCAGTACTTC. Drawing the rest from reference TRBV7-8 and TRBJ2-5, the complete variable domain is GAGVSQSPRYKVAKRGQDVALRCDPISGHVSLFWYQQALGQGPEFLTYFQNEAQLDKSGLPSDRFFAERPEGSVSTLKIQRTQQEDSAVYLCASSRARGGTQYFGPGTRLLVL.

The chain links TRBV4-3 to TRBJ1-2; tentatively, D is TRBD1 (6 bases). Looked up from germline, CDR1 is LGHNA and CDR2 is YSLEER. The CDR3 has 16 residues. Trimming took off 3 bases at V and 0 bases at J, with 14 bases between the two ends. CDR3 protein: CASSQIGQTANYGYTF. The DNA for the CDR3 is TGCGCCAGCAGCCAGATCGGACAGACCGCTAACTATGGCTACACCTTC.

In nucleotides, the CDR3 is TGTGCCAGCAGACCACCAAGCCGGGACAGGGAAGAGACCCAGTACTTC. Its protein is CASRPPSRDREETQYF. The chain has TRBV11-2 and TRBJ2-5; 9 nucleotides match TRBD1. Per germline, CDR1 SGHAT and CDR2 FQNNGV. Trimming took 6 bases from V and 3 from J; bases not matched to a gene: 11. This CDR3 is built from 16 residues.

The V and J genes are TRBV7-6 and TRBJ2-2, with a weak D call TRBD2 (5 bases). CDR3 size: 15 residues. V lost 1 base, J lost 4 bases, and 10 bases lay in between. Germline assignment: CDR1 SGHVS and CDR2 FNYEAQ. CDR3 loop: CASSLVSRGTGELFF. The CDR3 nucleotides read TGTGCCAGCAGCTTAGTCTCACGGGGCACCGGGGAGCTGTTTTTT. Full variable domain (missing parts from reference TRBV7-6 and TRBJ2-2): GAGVSQSPRYKVTKRGQDVALRCDPISGHVSLYWYRQALGQGPEFLTYFNYEAQQDKSGLPNDRFSAERPEGSISTLTIQRTEQRDSAMYRCASSLVSRGTGELFFGEGSRLTVL.

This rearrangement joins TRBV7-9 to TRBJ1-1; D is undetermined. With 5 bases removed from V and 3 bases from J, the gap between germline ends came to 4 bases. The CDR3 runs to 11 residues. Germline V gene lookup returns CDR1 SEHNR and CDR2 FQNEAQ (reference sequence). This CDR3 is CASSEYTEAFF. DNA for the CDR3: TGTGCCAGCAGCGAGTACACTGAAGCTTTCTTT. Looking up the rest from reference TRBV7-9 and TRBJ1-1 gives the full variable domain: DTGVSQNPRHKITKRGQNVTFRCDPISEHNRLYWYRQTLGQGPEFLTYFQNEAQLEKSRLLSDRFSAERPKGSFSTLEIQRTEQGDSAMYLCASSEYTEAFFGQGTRLTVV.

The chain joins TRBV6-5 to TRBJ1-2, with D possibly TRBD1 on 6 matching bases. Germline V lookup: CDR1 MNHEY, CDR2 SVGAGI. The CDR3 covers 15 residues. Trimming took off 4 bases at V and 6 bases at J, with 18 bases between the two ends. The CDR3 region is CASSWLGRGVDGYTF. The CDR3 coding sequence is TGTGCCAGCAGTTGGCTTGGGAGGGGGGTCGATGGCTACACCTTC.

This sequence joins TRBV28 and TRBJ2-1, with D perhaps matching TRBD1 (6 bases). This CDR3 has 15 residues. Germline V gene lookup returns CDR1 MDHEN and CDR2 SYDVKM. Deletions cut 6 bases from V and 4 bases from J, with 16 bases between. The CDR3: CASRATGPSYNEQFF. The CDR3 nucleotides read TGTGCCAGCAGGGCAACAGGGCCCTCTTACAATGAGCAGTTCTTC. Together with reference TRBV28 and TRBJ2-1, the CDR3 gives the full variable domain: DVKVTQSSRYLVKRTGEKVFLECVQDMDHENMFWYRQDPGLGLRLIYFSYDVKMKEKGDIPEGYSVSREKKERFSLILESASTNQTSMYLCASRATGPSYNEQFFGPGTRLTVL.

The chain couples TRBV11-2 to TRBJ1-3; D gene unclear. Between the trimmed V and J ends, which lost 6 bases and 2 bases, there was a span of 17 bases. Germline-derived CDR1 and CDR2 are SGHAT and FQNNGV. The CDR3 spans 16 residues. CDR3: CASSRLTGPPGNTIYF. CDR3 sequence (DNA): TGTGCCAGCAGTAGGTTAACCGGGCCCCCTGGAAACACCATATATTTT.

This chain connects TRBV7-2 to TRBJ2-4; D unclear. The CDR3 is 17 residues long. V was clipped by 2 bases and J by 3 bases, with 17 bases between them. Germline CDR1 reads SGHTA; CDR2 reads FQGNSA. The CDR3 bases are TGTGCCAGCAGCTTAAGAGAGGTTGCAGGCGGCAAAAACATTCAGTACTTC. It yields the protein CASSLREVAGGKNIQYF. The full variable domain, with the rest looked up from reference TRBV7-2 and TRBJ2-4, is GAGVSQSPSNKVTEKGKDVELRCDPISGHTALYWYRQSLGQGLEFLIYFQGNSAPDKSGLPSDRFSAERTGGSVSTLTIQRTQQEDSAVYLCASSLREVAGGKNIQYFGAGTRLSVL.

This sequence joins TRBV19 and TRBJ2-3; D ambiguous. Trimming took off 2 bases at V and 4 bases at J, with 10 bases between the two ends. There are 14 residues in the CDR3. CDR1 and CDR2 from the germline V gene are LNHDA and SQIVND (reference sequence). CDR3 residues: CASSIKKASDTQYF. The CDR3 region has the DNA TGTGCCAGTAGTATAAAGAAAGCGTCAGATACGCAGTATTTT.

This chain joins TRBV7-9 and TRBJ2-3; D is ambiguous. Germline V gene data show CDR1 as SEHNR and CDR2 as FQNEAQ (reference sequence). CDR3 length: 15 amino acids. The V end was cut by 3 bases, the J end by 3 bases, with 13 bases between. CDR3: CASSLGNQATDTQYF. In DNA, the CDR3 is TGTGCCAGCAGCTTGGGTAATCAGGCTACAGATACGCAGTATTTT.

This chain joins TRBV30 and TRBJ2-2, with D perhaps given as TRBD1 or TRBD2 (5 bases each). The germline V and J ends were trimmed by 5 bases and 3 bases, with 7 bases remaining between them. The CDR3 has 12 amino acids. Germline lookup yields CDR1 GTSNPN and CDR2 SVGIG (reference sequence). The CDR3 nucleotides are TGTGCCTGGCGGGGCTACACCGGGGAGCTGTTTTTT. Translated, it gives CAWRGYTGELFF. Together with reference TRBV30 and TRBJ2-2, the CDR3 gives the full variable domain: SQTIHQWPATLVQPVGSPLSLECTVEGTSNPNLYWYRQAAGRGLQLLFYSVGIGQISSEVPQNLSASRPQDRQFILSSKKLLLSDSGFYLCAWRGYTGELFFGEGSRLTVL.

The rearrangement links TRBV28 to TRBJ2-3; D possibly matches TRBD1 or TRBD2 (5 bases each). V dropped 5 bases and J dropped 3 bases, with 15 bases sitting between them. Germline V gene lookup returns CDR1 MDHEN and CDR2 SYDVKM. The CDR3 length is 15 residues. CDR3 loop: CASSGGGIGTDTQYF. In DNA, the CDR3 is TGTGCCAGCAGTGGGGGTGGAATAGGGACAGATACGCAGTATTTT.

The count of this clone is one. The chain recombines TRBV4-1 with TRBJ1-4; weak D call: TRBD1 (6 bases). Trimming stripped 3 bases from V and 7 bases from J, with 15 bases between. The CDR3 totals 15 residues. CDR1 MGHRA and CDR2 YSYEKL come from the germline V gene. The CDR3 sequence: CASSQPRGGSEKLFF. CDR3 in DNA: TGCGCCAGCAGCCAGCCGCGGGGGGGCAGTGAAAAACTGTTTTTT.

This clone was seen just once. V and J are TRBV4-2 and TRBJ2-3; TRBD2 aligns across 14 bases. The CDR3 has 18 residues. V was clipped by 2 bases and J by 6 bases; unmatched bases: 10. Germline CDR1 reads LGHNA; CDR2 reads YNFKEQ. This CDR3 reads CASSQLPTSGGVGDTQYF. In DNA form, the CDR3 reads TGTGCCAGCAGCCAACTCCCGACTAGCGGGGGGGTCGGGGATACGCAGTATTTT.

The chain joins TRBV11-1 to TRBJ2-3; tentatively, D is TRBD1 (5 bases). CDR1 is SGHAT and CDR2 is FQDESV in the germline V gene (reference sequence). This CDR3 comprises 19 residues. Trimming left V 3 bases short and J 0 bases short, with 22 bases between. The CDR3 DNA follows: TGTGCCAGCAGCTTTCGTTTAGGGGCCAGCTTCGCTAGCACAGATACGCAGTATTTT. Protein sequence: CASSFRLGASFASTDTQYF.

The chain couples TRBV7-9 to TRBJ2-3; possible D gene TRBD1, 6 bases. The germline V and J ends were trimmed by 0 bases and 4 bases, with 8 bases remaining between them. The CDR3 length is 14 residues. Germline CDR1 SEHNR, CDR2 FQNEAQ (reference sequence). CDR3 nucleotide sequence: TGTGCCAGCAGCTTAGCTGGGGGCGCAGATACGCAGTATTTT. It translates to CASSLAGGADTQYF. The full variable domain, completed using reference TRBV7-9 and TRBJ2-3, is DTGVSQNPRHKITKRGQNVTFRCDPISEHNRLYWYRQTLGQGPEFLTYFQNEAQLEKSRLLSDRFSAERPKGSFSTLEIQRTEQGDSAMYLCASSLAGGADTQYFGPGTRLTVL.

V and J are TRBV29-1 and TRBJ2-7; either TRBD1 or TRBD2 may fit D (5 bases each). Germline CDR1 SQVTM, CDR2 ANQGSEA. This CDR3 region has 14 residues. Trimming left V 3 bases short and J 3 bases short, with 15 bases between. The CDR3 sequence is CSVEGPGRDYEQYF. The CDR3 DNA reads TGCAGCGTTGAGGGACCGGGCAGGGACTACGAGCAGTACTTC.

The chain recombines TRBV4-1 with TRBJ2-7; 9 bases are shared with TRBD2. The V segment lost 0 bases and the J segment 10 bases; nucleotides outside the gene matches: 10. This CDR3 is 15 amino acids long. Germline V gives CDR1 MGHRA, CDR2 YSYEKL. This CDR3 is CASSQEGLADRIQYF. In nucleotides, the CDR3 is TGCGCCAGCAGCCAAGAGGGACTAGCTGATCGGATACAGTACTTC.